This TCR beta chain was found in a study of blood T cell repertoires in COVID-19 (dated by TCRdb to 2018 to 2021). Background on the whole study: Samples covering the acute and convalescent phases of COVID-19 were provided by collaborators in the United States, Italy and Spain. The material from the prospective study consisted of cDNA or gDNA derived from T cells, B-cell-depleted T cells, or PBMCs. Deeply sampled blood TCRbeta repertoires from subjects exposed to, actively infected with, or recovered from COVID-19 were included in the dataset. The repertoires were released in a freely available public database meant as a resource for research on the immune response to SARS-CoV-2. The samples were drawn from two sources: the first 160 participants of the ongoing ImmuneRACE study, and 1,200 or so subjects contributed by 6 global collaborators. Nearly every sample came with metadata listing a de-identified subject ID, COVID-19 status, age in years and sex. Where available, HLA class I and class II types were obtained from metadata supplied by the sample provider rather than from assay-based typing. The full study reports these points: Clinical and demographic metadata were provided uncurated, with the amount varying by source and participant.

A note on this clone: Its antigen remains undetermined. Base qualities are not at hand, and no much larger clone is one base apart.

Enrolling through a virtual design, the prospective study's participants ranged in age from roughly 18 to 89 years and lived across 24 United States geographic areas. To assign participants to cohorts, the prospective study relied on clinical history that participants themselves reported in a screening survey and a study questionnaire. Recovered participants in ImmuneRACE Cohort 3 were defined by two consecutive negative NP/OP PCR tests, clearance by a healthcare professional, or resolution of symptoms. In the prospective study, mobile phlebotomists collected whole blood, serum and a nasopharyngeal or oropharyngeal swab from each participant. Over a roughly 2-month period, participants in the prospective study had the option of providing additional blood draws and questionnaires. Blood samples from the prospective study were shipped frozen or at room temperature prior to DNA extraction. For this chain, trimming is 4 bases at the V end and 2 bases at the J end, and the number of junction bases without a gene match is 6. The CDR3, cysteine through phenylalanine, is 16 amino acids long. Only the CDR3 portion is preserved as DNA: 48 bases, with reading frame beginning at the first base. CDR1 and CDR2 were assigned from the germline V gene as SGDLS and YYNGEE.

TCRbeta CDR3 regions were amplified from genomic DNA using the immunoSEQ Assay, a bias-controlled multiplex PCR. As for the original processing: Within the assay, amplification of reference gene primers was used to estimate how many nucleated cells each sample contained. To quantify the absolute abundance of each unique TCRbeta CDR3 rearrangement, sequence reads were collapsed and filtered. For each sample, productive Simpson clonality was calculated by taking the square root of Simpson's diversity index across productive rearrangements. The clones in this table, taken by TCRdb from immuneACCESS, are in-frame only. Not every clone is retained; where verified, under half of the shortfall comes from an unresolved V gene, and the cause of the rest is unknown. Clonal size and the V and J genes are those of that table, whereas D and trimming came from the DNA. This sample holds hundreds of thousands of clones; roughly nine tenths were observed only once. Together, the top ten hold around 1% of the sample.

The sequence joins TRBV9 to TRBJ2-3; 11 of the junction bases match TRBD2. The specimen was PBMCs or T cells enriched from blood (not recorded which). This TCR derives from a young man who had recovered from COVID-19. The bases are TGTGCCAGCAGCCCGGGGACTAGCGGAAACACAGATACGCAGTATTTT. This encodes CASSPGTSGNTDTQYF.